This paragraph covers one T cell receptor (beta chain) sequence. The sample belongs to a study of blood T cell repertoires in COVID-19. At the level of the study: Collection of acute and convalescent COVID-19 samples took place in the United States, Italy and Spain. The analysed material was cDNA or gDNA that came from T cells, B-cell-depleted T cells, or PBMCs.

The study recruited people aged about 18 to 89 years across 20 to 30 US areas. V was clipped by 0 bases and J by 6 bases; unmatched bases: 14. The germline gives CDR1 SGDLS, CDR2 YYNGEE. This CDR3 region has 18 residues. As processed by the authors: Scientists estimated how many nucleated cells there were by amplifying reference gene primers. Produced via immunoSEQ multiplex PCR; TCRdb's table is partial and in-frame only. V and J calls and clone size are copied from that table; D and trimming were computed from the DNA. The sample lists 350,000 or so clones, more than 90% occurring once. The J gene is TRBJ2-3, the V gene TRBV9; the match to TRBD1 covers 9 bases. The sequenced sample was PBMCs or T cells enriched from blood (not recorded which). The origin of this receptor is a woman aged 25-40 years who had recovered from COVID-19. CDR3 loop: CASSVGGTGILIADTQYF. CDR3 nucleotides: TGTGCCAGCAGCGTAGGCGGGACAGGGATACTCATAGCCGATACGCAGTATTTT.